This T cell receptor (beta chain) was identified in a study of radiation and T cells in renal cell carcinoma. Broader study findings: In blood, top tumor clones expanded by 2 weeks, shrinking by 4. Baseline intratumoral clonotype presence is unknown without pretreatment biopsies.

Trimming removed 7 bases from V and 2 bases from J, with 14 bases in between. This CDR3 is 14 amino acids long. The V gene's germline CDR1 is SNHLY and CDR2 FYNNEI. Profiled with immunoSEQ multiplex PCR; TCRdb holds only in-frame clones, not every one. The sample lists approximately 100,000 clones; about 88% were seen once. Indicated time point: baseline pretreatment blood. Treatment denoted: 15 Gy SBRT to primary tumor, nephrectomy 4 weeks later. After SBRT, blood was collected at 2 and 4 weeks, plus baseline. This renal cell carcinoma was of the clear cell type. Notes on this clone: Its antigen is as yet unknown.

The rearrangement uses TRBV2 and TRBJ1-2, with unresolved D. This clonotype was sampled from a man aged 45-65 years with renal cell carcinoma. Sequencing used blood, obtained from a patient whose treatment included radiotherapy and nephrectomy. The CDR3 DNA follows: TGTGCCAGCAACCCGGACTTATCCAACTATGGCTACACCTTC. This sequence encodes CASNPDLSNYGYTF.